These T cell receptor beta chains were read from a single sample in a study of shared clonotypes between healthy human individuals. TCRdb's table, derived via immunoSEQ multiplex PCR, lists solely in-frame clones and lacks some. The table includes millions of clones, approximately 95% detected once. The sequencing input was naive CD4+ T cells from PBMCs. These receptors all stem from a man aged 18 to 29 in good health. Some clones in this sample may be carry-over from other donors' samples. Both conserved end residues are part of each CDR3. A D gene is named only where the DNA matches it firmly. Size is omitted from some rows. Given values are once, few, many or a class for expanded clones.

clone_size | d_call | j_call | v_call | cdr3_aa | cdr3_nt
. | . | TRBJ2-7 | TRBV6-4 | CASSDAPLTGFEFEVYEQYF | TGTGCCAGCAGTGACGCTCCTCTTACAGGGTTTGAATTTGAGGTTTACGAGCAGTACTTC
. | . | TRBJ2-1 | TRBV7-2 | CASSNGYNEQFF | TGTGCCAGCAGCAACGGATACAATGAGCAGTTCTTC
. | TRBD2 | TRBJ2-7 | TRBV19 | CASSMSTSGAYEQYF | TGTGCCAGTAGTATGTCGACTAGCGGAGCCTACGAGCAGTACTTC
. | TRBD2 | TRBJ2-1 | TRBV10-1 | CASSETGTTDEQFF | TGCGCCAGCAGTGAGACGGGGACTACAGATGAGCAGTTCTTC
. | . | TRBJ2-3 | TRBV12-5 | CASGYRGGQYF | TGTGCTAGTGGTTACAGGGGAGGTCAGTATTTT
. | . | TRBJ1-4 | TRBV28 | CASSLLGTPGSEKLFF | TGTGCCAGCAGTTTACTGGGGACACCGGGTAGTGAAAAACTGTTTTTT
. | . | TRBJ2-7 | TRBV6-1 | CASSGVRVDYEQYF | TGTGCCAGCAGTGGGGTGCGGGTTGACTACGAGCAGTACTTC
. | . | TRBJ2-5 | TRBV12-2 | CASRLGGNGPKLGETQYF | TGTGCAAGTCGCCTAGGAGGGAACGGTCCTAAGTTGGGGGAGACCCAGTACTTC
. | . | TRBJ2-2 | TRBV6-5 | CASRVTSRAGELFF | TGTGCCAGCAGAGTAACTAGTAGGGCCGGGGAGCTGTTTTTT
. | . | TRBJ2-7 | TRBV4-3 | CASSQETRVGEQYF | TGCGCCAGCAGCCAAGAGACAAGGGTCGGCGAGCAGTACTTC
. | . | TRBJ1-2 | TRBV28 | CASSPPLVQFGYTF | TGTGCCAGCAGTCCTCCACTAGTACAGTTTGGCTACACCTTC
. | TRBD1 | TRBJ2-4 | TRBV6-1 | CASRPGTEDKNIQYF | TGTGCCAGCCGTCCCGGGACAGAGGACAAAAACATTCAGTACTTC
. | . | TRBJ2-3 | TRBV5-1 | CASRQVPSGSTDTQYF | TGCGCCAGCAGGCAGGTACCCAGCGGGAGCACAGATACGCAGTATTTT
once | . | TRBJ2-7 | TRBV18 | CASSTSSKGDEQYF | TGTGCCAGCTCAACTAGCAGCAAGGGAGACGAGCAGTACTTC
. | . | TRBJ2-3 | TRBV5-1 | CASSDGSGTDTQYF | TGCGCCAGCAGCGACGGATCAGGGACAGATACGCAGTATTTT
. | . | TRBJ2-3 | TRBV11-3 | CASSPALGGADTQYF | TGTGCCAGCAGCCCCGCCCTGGGGGGCGCAGATACGCAGTATTTT
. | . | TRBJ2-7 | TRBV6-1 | CASKGDRSEQYF | TGTGCCAGCAAGGGGGATCGGAGCGAGCAGTACTTC
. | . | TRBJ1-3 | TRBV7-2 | CASSPGEGSGNTIYF | TGTGCCAGCAGCCCAGGTGAAGGATCTGGAAACACCATATATTTT